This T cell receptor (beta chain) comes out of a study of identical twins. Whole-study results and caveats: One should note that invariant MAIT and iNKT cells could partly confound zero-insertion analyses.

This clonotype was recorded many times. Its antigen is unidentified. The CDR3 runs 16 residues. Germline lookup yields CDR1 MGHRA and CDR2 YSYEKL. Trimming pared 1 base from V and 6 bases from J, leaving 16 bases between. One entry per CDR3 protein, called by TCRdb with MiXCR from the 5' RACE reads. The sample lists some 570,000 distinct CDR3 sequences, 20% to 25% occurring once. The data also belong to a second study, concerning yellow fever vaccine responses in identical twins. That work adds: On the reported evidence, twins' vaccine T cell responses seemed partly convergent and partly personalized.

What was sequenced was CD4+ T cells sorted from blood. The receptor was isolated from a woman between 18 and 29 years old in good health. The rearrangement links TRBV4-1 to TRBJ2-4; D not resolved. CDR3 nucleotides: TGCGCCAGCAGCCAAGGGGGTGGGCCCAGAGGAAACATTCAGTACTTC. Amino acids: CASSQGGGPRGNIQYF.